This T cell receptor delta chain was captured by sequencing in a study of γδ T cells in repeated Plasmodium falciparum infection. Study summary: Malaria-naive adults were infected with P. falciparum NF54 four times over roughly 600 days.

As for this clone: Translating this DNA gives a protein that differs at residue 16 from the TCRdb one, which belongs to a much larger clone; a read error is likely, and the protein shown is this translation.

TCRdb reprocessed the multiplex PCR reads using CATT. The top ten clones hold more than 9% of a sample with 90,000 or so delta-chain clones, roughly 0.98% of them seen once. The CDR3 covers 21 residues. Trimming took 1 base from V and 4 from J; bases not matched to a gene: 24. Germline CDR1 TSWWSYY, CDR2 QGS. Gammadelta T cells were flow-sorted from PBMC into Vgamma9/Vdelta2+ and Vdelta2-negative populations for bulk analysis. The sequenced material came from gamma-delta T cells from blood. This chain links TRDV1 with TRDJ1, with TRDD3 matching over 7 bases. Here the J gene was assigned by germline matching of the DNA, as TCRdb has none. The source is a pool of human donors (malaria-infected and uninfected, not separated). Here the CDR3 reads CALGEPTPILGTRIGIDKLIF. The CDR3 DNA follows: TGTGCTCTTGGGGAACCCACTCCGATACTGGGGACGCGAATTGGCATCGATAAACTCATCTTT.